The 23 T cell receptor beta chains given below trace back to one sample, sequenced in a study of T cells in Graves' hyperthyroidism and ophthalmopathy. Regions amplified from RNA transcripts were the TCR beta CDR3 regions. During a first-round RT-PCR of the TCR CDR3, the HTBI primer set was used. TCRdb reanalysed the multiplex PCR reads using MiXCR and keeps one entry per CDR3 protein. The data show approximately 690,000 distinct CDR3 sequences, 13% to 15% seen once. Sequenced: blood. These receptors were obtained from a woman between 45 and 60 years old with Graves' ophthalmopathy.

CDR3 bases: TGCAGCGCCGAGCGGGATTCCTACAATGAGCAGTTCTTC. Its protein is CSAERDSYNEQFF. The V call is TRBV29-1, the J call TRBJ2-1; 7 bases line up with TRBD2. The V and J ends lost 7 bases and 1 base, in that order; junction bases with no gene match: 4. Germline V gene lookup returns CDR1 SQVTM and CDR2 ANQGSEA. This CDR3 contains 13 residues.

In its sample, this clonotype was seen many times. The chain is built from TRBV28 and TRBJ2-5; 14 bases are shared with TRBD2. CDR3 length: 16 amino acids. Germline V gives CDR1 MDHEN, CDR2 SYDVKM. The V and J ends lost 3 bases and 4 bases, in that order; junction bases with no gene match: 4. In DNA form, the CDR3 reads TGTGCCAGCAGTTTGGGACTAGCGGGAGAAGGAGAGACCCAGTACTTC. Its protein is CASSLGLAGEGETQYF.

This chain links TRBV20-1 with TRBJ1-5; TRBD1 aligns across 7 bases. There are 15 residues in the CDR3. Germline V gives CDR1 DFQATT, CDR2 SNEGSKA (reference sequence). The trim removed 0 bases at V and 6 bases at J, leaving 8 bases unmatched. CDR3 coding DNA: TGCAGTGCTAGAGATCGGCAGGGGGTTTTTCAGCCCCAGCATTTT. It codes for CSARDRQGVFQPQHF.

This chain links TRBV5-6 with TRBJ2-7; 9 positions match TRBD1. V shed 0 bases and J 6 bases; nucleotides not matched to a gene: 7. CDR1 SGHDT and CDR2 YYEEEE come from the germline V gene. The CDR3 covers 15 residues. This CDR3 reads CASSLAWDRVREQYF. CDR3 in DNA: TGTGCCAGCAGCTTGGCTTGGGACAGGGTGCGCGAGCAGTACTTC.

CDR3 in amino acids: CASSSRQGVDYGYTF. The DNA of the CDR3 is TGTGCCAGTAGTTCACGACAGGGGGTGGACTATGGCTACACCTTC. The genes are TRBV19 and TRBJ1-2; 9 bases fit TRBD1. CDR1 LNHDA and CDR2 SQIVND come from the germline V gene (reference sequence). Losses at the gene ends were 5 bases for V and 3 bases for J; bases not matched to a gene: 7. The CDR3 sequence is 15 residues long. The whole variable domain, filled in from reference TRBV19 and TRBJ1-2, reads DGGITQSPKYLFRKEGQNVTLSCEQNLNHDAMYWYRQDPGQGLRLIYYSQIVNDFQKGDIAEGYSVSREKKESFPLTVTSAQKNPTAFYLCASSSRQGVDYGYTFGSGTRLTVV.

This chain joins TRBV24-1 and TRBJ2-1; TRBD2 might be the D (6 bases). Trimming removed 5 bases at V and 8 bases at J, with 15 bases between. CDR1 and CDR2 (germline): KGHDR, SFDVKD. The CDR3 runs to 14 residues. The CDR3, as DNA: TGTGCCACCAGTGGGGGGGACCGTCCCCATGAGCAGTTCTTC. Its translation is CATSGGDRPHEQFF.

The chain carries TRBV5-6 and TRBJ2-6; 7 bases agree with TRBD1. Germline assignment: CDR1 SGHDT and CDR2 YYEEEE. V trimming: 3 bases; J trimming: 0 bases; junction bases outside the gene matches: 0. The CDR3 extends over 15 amino acids. The CDR3 is CASSWDSSGANVLTF. The DNA of the CDR3 is TGTGCCAGCAGCTGGGACAGCTCTGGGGCCAACGTCCTGACTTTC.

The chain uses TRBV10-3 and TRBJ2-7; D is possibly TRBD2 (6 bases). CDR3 length: 14 residues. Trimming pared 0 bases from V and 6 bases from J, leaving 12 bases between. The germline CDR1 and CDR2 sequences are ENHRY and SYGVKD. The CDR3: CAISESGTPSEQYF. The CDR3 bases are TGTGCCATCAGTGAGTCCGGGACTCCCAGCGAGCAGTACTTC.

This clonotype was detected many times. The rearrangement joins TRBV12-3 or TRBV12-4 to TRBJ1-4; D perhaps matches TRBD1 (6 bases). The germline V and J ends were trimmed by 0 bases and 2 bases, with 7 bases remaining between them. The CDR3 totals 15 residues. The CDR3 DNA reads as TGTGCCAGCAGTTTAGCGGGGGGCACTAATGAAAAACTGTTTTTT. This codes for CASSLAGGTNEKLFF.

In its sample, this clonotype was seen a few times. This chain joins TRBV9 and TRBJ2-7, with 8 nucleotides matching TRBD2. CDR1 is SGDLS and CDR2 is YYNGEE in the germline V gene. J lost 6 bases, V lost 0 bases, and 5 bases had no gene match. The CDR3 extends over 14 amino acids. Here the CDR3 DNA reads TGTGCCAGCAGCGTAGCGGGAGGGCCGGGCGAGCAGTACTTC. The encoded protein is CASSVAGGPGEQYF.

Only a few counts were recorded for this clonotype. The chain uses TRBV20-1 and TRBJ2-1; 9 nucleotides line up with TRBD2. V was pared by 4 bases and J by 4 bases, with 5 bases of the junction left unmatched. Looked up from germline, CDR1 is DFQATT and CDR2 is SNEGSKA (reference sequence). This CDR3 is built from 14 residues. CDR3 amino acids: CSAKTSGSYNEQFF. The CDR3 nucleotides are TGCAGTGCTAAGACTAGCGGAAGTTACAATGAGCAGTTCTTC.

The sample holds a few counts of this clonotype. The chain couples TRBV4-3 to TRBJ1-5; D is unclear. Per the germline V gene, CDR1 is LGHNA and CDR2 is YSLEER. This CDR3 has 13 amino acids. The V gene lost 1 base and the J gene lost 7 bases, with 8 bases spanning the gap. This CDR3 is CASSQVLSQPQHF. The CDR3 coding sequence is TGCGCCAGCAGCCAAGTTTTAAGCCAGCCCCAGCATTTT.

This clonotype was detected ten times or more. V gene TRBV20-1 combines with J gene TRBJ2-1; 11 bases match TRBD1. The CDR3 loop spans 19 amino acids. V shed 4 bases, J shed 8 bases, and the junction held 22 bases outside the gene matches. The germline gives CDR1 DFQATT, CDR2 SNEGSKA (reference sequence). The CDR3 protein is CSATPGTGGETLYNDEQFF. CDR3 DNA: TGCAGTGCTACTCCTGGGACAGGGGGTGAAACCCTTTACAATGATGAGCAGTTCTTC.

This clonotype showed up many times. The chain carries TRBV5-1 and TRBJ2-1, with TRBD2 identical over 13 bases. Germline V gives CDR1 SGHRS, CDR2 YFSETQ. The CDR3 consists of 17 residues. Trimming at V came to 0 bases and at J to 7 bases, leaving 7 bases not matched to a gene. The CDR3 nucleotides read TGCGCCAGCAGCTTGGCCGGGACTAGCGGGACGCAGAATGAGCAGTTCTTC. Protein: CASSLAGTSGTQNEQFF.

Only a few counts were recorded for this clonotype. V and J are TRBV9 and TRBJ2-1; 8 nucleotides agree with TRBD2. The germline CDR1 and CDR2 sequences are SGDLS and YYNGEE. The V gene end was trimmed by 0 bases and the J gene end by 9 bases; junction bases not matched to a gene: 8. CDR3 length: 15 residues. This chain's CDR3 is CASSVDPGGPFEQFF. The CDR3 nucleotides are TGTGCCAGCAGCGTAGATCCGGGAGGGCCGTTTGAGCAGTTCTTC.

The J gene is TRBJ2-1, the V gene TRBV19; D is perhaps TRBD2 (5 bases). The CDR3 has 15 residues. Germline CDR1 and CDR2: LNHDA and SQIVND (reference sequence). Trimming pared 10 bases from V and 6 bases from J, leaving 22 bases between. In DNA, the CDR3 is TGTGCCACCAGGCCGTGGGTGGGAGAGGGCAATGAGCAGTTCTTC. Its protein is CATRPWVGEGNEQFF.

This clonotype was seen at least ten times. This sequence joins TRBV5-1 and TRBJ2-1; the match to TRBD1 covers 10 bases. CDR1 is SGHRS, CDR2 YFSETQ, per germline. The CDR3 is made up of 17 amino acids. The V gene end was trimmed by 0 bases and the J gene end by 2 bases; junction bases not matched to a gene: 5. The CDR3 region is CASSLGSGQGTYNEQFF. CDR3 DNA: TGCGCCAGCAGCTTGGGATCGGGACAGGGGACCTACAATGAGCAGTTCTTC.

This clonotype was detected only a few times. This chain connects TRBV24-1 to TRBJ2-1; 9 bases align to TRBD2. This CDR3 comprises 15 residues. V was pared by 5 bases and J by 0 bases, with 1 base of the junction left unmatched. Germline V lookup: CDR1 KGHDR, CDR2 SFDVKD. CDR3 region: CATSGSGSSYNEQFF. For the CDR3, the DNA is TGTGCCACCAGTGGTAGCGGGAGCTCCTACAATGAGCAGTTCTTC.

This clonotype was seen ten or more times. V is TRBV12-3 or TRBV12-4 and J is TRBJ1-2; perhaps TRBD1 as D (6 bases). V lost 8 bases and J lost 5, with 21 bases in between. This CDR3 contains 15 residues. The CDR3 reads CASLKGGETSYGYTF. The CDR3 DNA is TGTGCCAGCTTGAAGGGGGGGGAAACTTCTTATGGCTACACCTTC.

The chain employs TRBV10-3 and TRBJ2-1; 12 bases are shared with TRBD2. The CDR3 consists of 14 residues. V lost 6 bases and J lost 8; bases outside the gene matches: 5. Germline CDR1 ENHRY, CDR2 SYGVKD. In nucleotides, the CDR3 is TGTGCCATCAGGACTAGCGGGAGTGCCGATGAGCAGTTCTTC. This encodes CAIRTSGSADEQFF.

V is TRBV7-2 and J is TRBJ2-7; 8 bases align to TRBD1. This CDR3 has 14 residues. With V trimmed by 4 bases and J by 4 bases, 6 bases remained unmatched. CDR1 SGHTA and CDR2 FQGNSA come from the germline V gene. CDR3 loop: CASSSRTGQYEQYF. For the CDR3, the DNA is TGTGCCAGCAGCTCCCGGACAGGGCAGTACGAGCAGTACTTC.

This clonotype was counted ten times or more. The chain has TRBV20-1 and TRBJ2-5, with 9 bases matching TRBD1. V gave up 3 bases and J gave up 6 bases; unmatched junction bases: 2. Germline CDR1 reads DFQATT; CDR2 reads SNEGSKA (reference sequence). The CDR3 extends over 12 amino acids. The CDR3 DNA reads TGCAGTGCTAGCTACAGGGGGCAGACCCAGTACTTC. Its protein product is CSASYRGQTQYF.

This clonotype was counted many times. The chain recombines TRBV19 with TRBJ1-1; D ambiguous. The germline CDR1 and CDR2 sequences are LNHDA and SQIVND (reference sequence). This CDR3 contains 13 residues. V lost 9 bases to trimming and J lost 1 base, with 12 bases between them. CDR3 region: CASSIGRNTEAFF. DNA for the CDR3: TGTGCCAGCTCAATTGGACGGAACACTGAAGCTTTCTTT.